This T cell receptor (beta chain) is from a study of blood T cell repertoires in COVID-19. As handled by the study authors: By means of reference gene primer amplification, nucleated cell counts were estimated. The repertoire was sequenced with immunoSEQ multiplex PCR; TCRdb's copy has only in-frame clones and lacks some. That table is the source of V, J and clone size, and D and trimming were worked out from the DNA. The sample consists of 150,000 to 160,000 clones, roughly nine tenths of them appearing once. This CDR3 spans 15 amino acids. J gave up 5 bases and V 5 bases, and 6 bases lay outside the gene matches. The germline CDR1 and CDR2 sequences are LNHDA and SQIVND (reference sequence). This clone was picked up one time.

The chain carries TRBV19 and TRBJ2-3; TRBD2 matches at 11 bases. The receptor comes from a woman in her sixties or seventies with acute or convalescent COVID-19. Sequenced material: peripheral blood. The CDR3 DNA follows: TGTGCCAGTAGTTTATCGACTAGCGGGAAAGATACGCAGTATTTT. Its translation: CASSLSTSGKDTQYF.